The clone carrying this T cell receptor beta chain was picked up a small number of times. Its cognate antigen is unknown. Sample barcodes and UMIs were carried by the TCR alpha and TCR beta cDNA libraries that 5'RACE generated with constant-segment primers. MiXCR, applied by TCRdb to the 5' RACE reads, yields one record per CDR3 protein. Of under 300,000 distinct CDR3 sequences in the sample, roughly 15% were seen once. The CDR3 has 15 residues. V shed 6 bases and J shed 5 bases, with 17 bases lying between them. These data originate in a study of T-cell memory formation after mild COVID-19. Whole-study findings and limits: Contracting CD8+ clones were enriched in EMRA, CD4+ mainly in CM and EM. From day 15 to 85, contracting clones were balanced between CD4 and CD8, whereas later expanders leaned toward CD4+. Within pre-infection memory, some responding clones were found, suggesting cross-reactive memory joined.

The receptor's source is a man in his late teens or twenties who had mild COVID-19 (a few samples of this study predate the infection). Cell type and time point are not known. The material sequenced was PBMCs or a T cell subset sorted from them (not recorded which). V is TRBV12-3 or TRBV12-4 and J is TRBJ1-5; D is unresolved. In nucleotides, the CDR3 is TGTGCCAGCAGCCCCTCTCGGCGGGGTGATCAGCCCCAGCATTTT. Translated, it gives CASSPSRRGDQPQHF.